Reported below is one T cell receptor (beta chain). Its antigen is undetermined. In preparing each TCR library, about 3.5 ug of total RNA was used. A template switching step added UMIs, each with a 6-nucleotide sample barcode. TCRdb re-called the 5' RACE reads and catalogs CDR3 proteins one per entry, DNA excluded. In total, the table holds some 100,000 distinct CDR3 sequences. This sample was included in a study of monozygotic twins with inflammatory bowel disease. Study-wide points: The authors note that differing immunosuppressive treatments may have added variability to patient repertoires. IBD patients had lower TCRbeta diversity (inverse Simpson) than healthy co-twins.

The germline gives CDR1 SEHNR, CDR2 FQNEAQ (reference sequence). The CDR3 is 13 amino acids. The sequence was collected from a human donor with ulcerative colitis or Crohn's disease, or a healthy co-twin of an affected twin (not recorded which). The sample taken for sequencing was blood. This chain uses TRBV7-9 with TRBJ2-3. CDR3 amino acids: CASSWYSTDTQYF. Full variable domain (rest looked up from reference TRBV7-9 and TRBJ2-3): DTGVSQNPRHKITKRGQNVTFRCDPISEHNRLYWYRQTLGQGPEFLTYFQNEAQLEKSRLLSDRFSAERPKGSFSTLEIQRTEQGDSAMYLCASSWYSTDTQYFGPGTRLTVL.